This T cell receptor (beta chain) was sequenced during a study of beta chain features in type 1 diabetes. The study, taken as a whole, reports: TCRB CDR3 length was moderately but significantly reduced in all four CD4+ subsets of Type 1 diabetes patients.

Every isolated RNA sample was fully reverse transcribed, so sequencing captured expressed TCRB transcripts. The protocol was immunoSEQ multiplex PCR, while the TCRdb copy is restricted to in-frame clones and leaves out a portion. In the table there are hundreds of thousands of clones, 13% of which are singletons. For this clone: The target antigen is unknown.

This TCR came from a man aged 18 to 30 with type 1 diabetes. Material: naive CD4+ T cells from blood.

DNA of the CDR3: TGTGCCAGCAGCTTAGCGGGAACAGGGGGCTATGGCTACACCTTC. Translation gives CASSLAGTGGYGYTF. J is TRBJ1-2 and V is TRBV7-2; 8 bases align to TRBD1. Germline assignment: CDR1 SGHTA and CDR2 FQGNSA. The CDR3 is made up of 15 amino acids. Germline trimming cut 0 bases from V and 4 bases from J; bases unmatched to any gene: 4.